One and the same sample provided the 10 T cell receptor beta chains below, sequenced in a study of graft-versus-host responses after intestinal transplantation. The antigens for these receptors are not known. Sequencing used immunoSEQ multiplex PCR; TCRdb keeps in-frame clones, though not all of them. The sample lists 75,000 to 90,000 clones, about 88% occurring once. The source was unstimulated CD4+ T cells sorted from spleen or lymph node cells, collected before intestinal transplant. These receptors originate from a human donor who received an intestinal transplant.

The chain uses TRBV29-1 and TRBJ1-2; D possibly corresponds to TRBD1 (5 bases). Germline CDR1 and CDR2: SQVTM and ANQGSEA. The ends were cut back, 5 bases at V and 5 bases at J, with 9 bases in the middle. The CDR3 covers 11 residues. The CDR3 nucleotides read TGCAGCGTTCAAGGGGCTTATGGCTACACCTTC. It translates to CSVQGAYGYTF. Complete variable domain (other parts from reference TRBV29-1 and TRBJ1-2): SAVISQKPSRDICQRGTSLTIQCQVDSQVTMMFWYRQQPGQSLTLIATANQGSEATYESGFVIDKFPISRPNLTFSTLTVSNMSPEDSSIYLCSVQGAYGYTFGSGTRLTVV.

This chain links TRBV28 with TRBJ1-2, with D tentatively TRBD1 (5 bases). V lost 2 bases to trimming and J lost 8 bases, with 9 bases between them. The CDR3 runs 12 residues. Germline-derived CDR1 and CDR2 are MDHEN and SYDVKM. This CDR3 is CASSLMAGGYTF. The DNA of the CDR3 is TGTGCCAGCAGTTTAATGGCAGGGGGCTACACCTTC.

V and J are TRBV6-5 and TRBJ1-2; the D is unclear. The CDR3 consists of 13 residues. V was pared by 5 bases and J by 1 base, with 8 bases between. In germline, CDR1 is MNHEY, CDR2 SVGAGI. The CDR3 protein is CASSESYNYGYTF. The CDR3, as DNA: TGTGCCAGCAGTGAGAGTTATAACTATGGCTACACCTTC.

This clone appeared a few times. J is TRBJ2-2 and V is TRBV28, with D perhaps matching TRBD1 (6 bases). Germline V gives CDR1 MDHEN, CDR2 SYDVKM. V was cut by 10 bases and J by 1 base, with 13 bases left in between. The CDR3 consists of 14 residues. CDR3 protein: CATKPGQNTGELFF. The DNA of the CDR3 is TGTGCCACCAAGCCGGGACAGAACACCGGGGAGCTGTTTTTT.

The chain combines TRBV9 with TRBJ2-3, with 10 bases lining up with TRBD2. Germline V gene sequence: CDR1 SGDLS, CDR2 YYNGEE. Trimming cost V 4 bases and J 4 bases; bases outside gene matches: 12. The CDR3 has 17 residues. The chain's CDR3 is CASSLFPSGSEADTQYF. CDR3 DNA sequence: TGTGCCAGCAGCCTCTTTCCTAGCGGGAGTGAAGCAGATACGCAGTATTTT.

The chain has TRBV7-3 and TRBJ2-2, with 8 nucleotides matching TRBD2. Germline V lookup: CDR1 SGHTA, CDR2 FQGTGA. The CDR3 length is 16 residues. Trimming removed 2 bases from V and 7 bases from J; junction bases left unmatched: 9. The CDR3 spells CASSLDPAGVGGELFF. As DNA, the CDR3 is TGTGCCAGCAGCTTAGACCCAGCGGGAGTAGGCGGGGAGCTGTTTTTT.

V is TRBV28 and J is TRBJ2-6; D not certain. CDR3 length: 15 amino acids. Germline CDR1 and CDR2: MDHEN and SYDVKM. With 3 bases removed from V and 4 bases from J, the gap between germline ends came to 10 bases. CDR3 region: CASSFRVTGANVLTF. The CDR3 coding sequence is TGTGCCAGCAGTTTCCGGGTAACAGGGGCCAACGTCCTGACTTTC.

The genes are TRBV7-8 and TRBJ2-5; 10 nucleotides align to TRBD2. J gave up 3 bases and V 5 bases, and 9 bases lay outside the gene matches. In germline, CDR1 is SGHVS, CDR2 FQNEAQ. CDR3 length equals 16 residues. The CDR3 loop reads CASSPHRLAGEETQYF. DNA for the CDR3: TGTGCCAGCAGCCCCCACAGGCTAGCGGGAGAAGAGACCCAGTACTTC.

J is TRBJ2-7 and V is TRBV28; 10 bases match TRBD2. J lost 3 bases, V lost 6 bases, and 8 bases had no gene match. The CDR3 spans 15 residues. Germline-derived CDR1 and CDR2 are MDHEN and SYDVKM. CDR3 coding DNA: TGTGCCAGCAGACCCCCGGGACTAGCGTACTACGAGCAGTACTTC. Translation gives CASRPPGLAYYEQYF.

This clone showed up just a few times. The CDR3 is CASSVGRDSYGYTF. The DNA of the CDR3 is TGTGCCAGCAGCGTAGGGAGGGACAGTTATGGCTACACCTTC. The rearrangement links TRBV9 to TRBJ1-2; TRBD1 aligns across 7 bases. The CDR3 runs to 14 residues. Germline CDR1 SGDLS, CDR2 YYNGEE. J lost 5 bases, V lost 0 bases, and 4 bases had no gene match.